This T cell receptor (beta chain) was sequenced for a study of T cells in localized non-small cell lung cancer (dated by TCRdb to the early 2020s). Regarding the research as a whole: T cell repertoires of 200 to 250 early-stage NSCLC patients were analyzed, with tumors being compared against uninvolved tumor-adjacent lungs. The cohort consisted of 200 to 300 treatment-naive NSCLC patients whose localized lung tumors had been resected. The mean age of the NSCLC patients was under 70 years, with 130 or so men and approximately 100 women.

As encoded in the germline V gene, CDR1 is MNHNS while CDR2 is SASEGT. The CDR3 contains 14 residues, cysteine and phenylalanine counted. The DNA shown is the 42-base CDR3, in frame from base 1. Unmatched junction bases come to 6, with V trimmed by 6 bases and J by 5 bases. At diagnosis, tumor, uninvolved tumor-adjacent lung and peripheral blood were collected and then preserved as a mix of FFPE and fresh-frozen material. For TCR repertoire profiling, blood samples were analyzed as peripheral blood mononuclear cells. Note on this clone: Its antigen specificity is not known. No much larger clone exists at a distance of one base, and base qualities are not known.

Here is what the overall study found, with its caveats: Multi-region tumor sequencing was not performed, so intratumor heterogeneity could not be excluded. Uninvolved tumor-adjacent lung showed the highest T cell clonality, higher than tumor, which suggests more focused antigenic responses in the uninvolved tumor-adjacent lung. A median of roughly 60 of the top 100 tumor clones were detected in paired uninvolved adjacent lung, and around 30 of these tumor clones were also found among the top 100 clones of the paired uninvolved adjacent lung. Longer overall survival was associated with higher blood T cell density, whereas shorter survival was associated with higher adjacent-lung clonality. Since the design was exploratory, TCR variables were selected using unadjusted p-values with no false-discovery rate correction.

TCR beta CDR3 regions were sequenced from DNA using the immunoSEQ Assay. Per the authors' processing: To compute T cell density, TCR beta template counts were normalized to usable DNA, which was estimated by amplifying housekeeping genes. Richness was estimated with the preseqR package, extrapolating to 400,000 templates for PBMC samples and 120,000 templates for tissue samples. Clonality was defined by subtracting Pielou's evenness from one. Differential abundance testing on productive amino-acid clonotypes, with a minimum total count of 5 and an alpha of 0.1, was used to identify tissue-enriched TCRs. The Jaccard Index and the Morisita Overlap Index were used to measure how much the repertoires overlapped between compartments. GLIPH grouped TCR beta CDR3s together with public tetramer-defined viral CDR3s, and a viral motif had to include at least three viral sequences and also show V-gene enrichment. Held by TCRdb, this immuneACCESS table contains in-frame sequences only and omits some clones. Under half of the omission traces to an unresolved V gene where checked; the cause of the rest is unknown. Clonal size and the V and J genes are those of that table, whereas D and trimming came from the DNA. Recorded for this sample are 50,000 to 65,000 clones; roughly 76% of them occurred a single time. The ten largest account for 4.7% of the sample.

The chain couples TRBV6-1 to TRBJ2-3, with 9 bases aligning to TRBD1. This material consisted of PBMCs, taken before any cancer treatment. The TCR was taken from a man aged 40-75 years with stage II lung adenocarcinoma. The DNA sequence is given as TGTGCCAGCAGGACAGGGGGGCCGGGAGATACGCAGTATTTT. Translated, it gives CASRTGGPGDTQYF.